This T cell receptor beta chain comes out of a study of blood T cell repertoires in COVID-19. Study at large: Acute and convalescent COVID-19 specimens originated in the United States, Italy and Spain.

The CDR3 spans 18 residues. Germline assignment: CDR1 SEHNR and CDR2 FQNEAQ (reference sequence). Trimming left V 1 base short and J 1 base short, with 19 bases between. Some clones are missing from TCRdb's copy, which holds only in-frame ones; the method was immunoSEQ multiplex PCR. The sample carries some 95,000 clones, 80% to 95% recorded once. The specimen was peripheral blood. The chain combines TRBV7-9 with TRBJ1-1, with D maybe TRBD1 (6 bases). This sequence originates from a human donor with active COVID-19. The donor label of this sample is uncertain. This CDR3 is CASSLGLGQGRRNTEAFF. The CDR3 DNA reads TGTGCCAGCAGCTTAGGGTTAGGGCAGGGGCGTAGGAACACTGAAGCTTTCTTT.